This entry features one TCR beta chain sequence. This clonotype was picked up many times. What this receptor recognizes is not known. Base qualities are not provided; no much larger clone lies one nucleotide away. The method was RT-PCR. Data came from an Illumina HiSeq 2500. Clones were called with MiXCR by TCRdb after fastp trimmed the public reads at Q25, and only in-frame beta chains were retained. When rows share a CDR3 protein, they turn into one entry using the most common DNA and genes. The sample table contains 550,000 to 650,000 distinct CDR3 sequences; only one count was recorded for around 11% of them. The ten largest make up roughly 10% of the sample. Taken from the germline V gene, the CDR1 and CDR2 loops are SGHTA and FQGNSA. V and J are truncated by 2 bases and 0 bases respectively, leaving an intervening sequence of 14 bases. The CDR3 holds 17 amino acids from the cysteine to the phenylalanine. Solely the CDR3 DNA is kept, with 51 bases framed from the first base.

The data belong to a study of response to subunit inactivated influenza vaccine (dated by TCRdb to 2016 to 2019). At the level of the whole study: To follow how T cells responded to a trivalent subunit inactivated influenza vaccine, the researchers relied on deep quantitative profiling of the T cell receptor repertoire.

Overall results and qualifications from the work: The authors suggested that each seasonal influenza vaccination may recruit only a limited number of new T cells.

The chain uses TRBV7-2 and TRBJ1-3; no D gene is confidently identified. This clonotype originated in a man aged 50 or older who received an inactivated influenza vaccine. Donor details come from another sample of the same person, matched by shared clones. This specimen consisted of PBMCs from blood, obtained on the day of vaccination. The sequenced DNA: TGTGCCAGCAGCTTAATGGGCCCAGGCGCCTCTGGAAACACCATATATTTT. Its translation is CASSLMGPGASGNTIYF.